The entry that follows covers one TCR beta chain sequence. Profiling relied on immunoSEQ multiplex PCR, and the TCRdb table lists in-frame clones only, not all of them. This table holds some 43,000 clones, approximately 90% found once. This entry comes from a study of OX40 agonist ivuxolimab in advanced cancers. Study context: The study treated patients with ivuxolimab, an agonistic anti-OX40 (CD134) antibody.

V was clipped by 4 bases and J by 1 base, with 8 bases between them. The CDR3 length is 13 residues. Germline lookup yields CDR1 SGHKS and CDR2 YYEKEE (reference sequence). Sequencing used CD4+ or CD8+ T cells sorted from blood, obtained in a trial of the OX40 agonist ivuxolimab. V and J are TRBV5-5 and TRBJ1-1; D unresolved. The receptor's source is an adult with an advanced solid tumor such as melanoma, head and neck, liver or kidney cancer. Written as DNA, the CDR3 is TGTGCCAGCAGCGTCCTTCGGAACACTGAAGCTTTCTTT. This sequence encodes CASSVLRNTEAFF.